This T cell receptor (beta chain) was sequenced during a study of blood T cell repertoires in COVID-19. Study-wide background: The United States, Italy and Spain provided the acute and convalescent COVID-19 samples. Sources were T cells, B-cell-depleted T cells, or PBMCs; the material itself was cDNA or gDNA.

Original data processing: Reference gene primer amplification gave nucleated cell count estimates. Clones were sequenced by immunoSEQ multiplex PCR, and TCRdb holds only the in-frame ones, with some missing. V, J and clone size were drawn from that table, and D and trimming were deduced from the DNA. Seen here are about 81,000 clones, 91% observed once, and the top ten hold 1.9%. CDR1 and CDR2 (germline): LNHDA, SQIVND (reference sequence). V was trimmed by 7 bases and J by 9 bases, leaving 16 bases between them. CDR3 length equals 13 residues. The chain is built from TRBV19 and TRBJ1-5; D is undetermined. The sequence was obtained from a woman aged 50 to 65 in a cohort sampled during active COVID-19. Input material: peripheral blood. The CDR3 nucleotides are TGTGCCAGTACCCCGCCCAGACTCGGGCCCCAGCATTTT. It translates to CASTPPRLGPQHF.